These T cell receptor beta chains were read from a single sample in a study of identical twins. MiXCR was run by TCRdb on the 5' RACE reads, yielding one entry per CDR3 protein. Here the sample spans approximately 490,000 distinct CDR3 sequences, 20% to 25% being singletons. These data were also reused for a study on yellow fever vaccine responses in identical twins.

The sequencing sample was made of CD4+ T cells sorted from blood. The receptors come from a woman in her late teens or twenties in good health. The CDR3 runs from the conserved cysteine through the conserved F or W. Clone size, where shown, is once, few, many, or a class for clones that have expanded.

V gene: TRBV12-3/TRBV12-4; J gene: TRBJ1-1; clone size: NA; CDR3 protein: CASSVTRTEAFF
V gene: TRBV11-2; J gene: TRBJ2-5; clone size: NA; CDR3 protein: CASRPGLREETQYF
V gene: TRBV11-2; J gene: TRBJ2-6; clone size: NA; CDR3 protein: CASTWTGGFGANVLTF
V gene: TRBV3-1; J gene: TRBJ2-2; clone size: NA; CDR3 protein: CASRRDTGELFF
V gene: TRBV12-3/TRBV12-4; J gene: TRBJ1-3; clone size: NA; CDR3 protein: CASSTRDTTIYF
V gene: TRBV5-1; J gene: TRBJ2-7; clone size: few; CDR3 protein: CASRPGTGDREQYF
V gene: TRBV12-3/TRBV12-4; J gene: TRBJ2-2; clone size: NA; CDR3 protein: CASSYRDLGELFF
V gene: TRBV7-9; J gene: TRBJ2-3; clone size: few; CDR3 protein: CASSLGVGGRTDTQYF
V gene: TRBV28; J gene: TRBJ2-1; clone size: NA; CDR3 protein: CASSSQRGNSYNEQFF
V gene: TRBV2; J gene: TRBJ2-2; clone size: few; CDR3 protein: CASSHRLPGGAGELFF
V gene: TRBV7-2; J gene: TRBJ2-5; clone size: NA; CDR3 protein: CASSTTTKETQYF
V gene: TRBV18; J gene: TRBJ1-1; clone size: few; CDR3 protein: CASSPNSPGGFEAFF
V gene: TRBV20-1; J gene: TRBJ2-7; clone size: NA; CDR3 protein: CSARIASYEQYF
V gene: TRBV7-6; J gene: TRBJ2-3; clone size: NA; CDR3 protein: CASSLFQSGVTDTQYF
V gene: TRBV6-5; J gene: TRBJ1-1; clone size: few; CDR3 protein: CASSYSEGGRRKAFF
V gene: TRBV12-3/TRBV12-4; J gene: TRBJ2-3; clone size: NA; CDR3 protein: CASSPRPQGTQYF
V gene: TRBV5-1; J gene: TRBJ2-1; clone size: few; CDR3 protein: CASSRGMGLAGGSRNNEQFF
V gene: TRBV12-3/TRBV12-4; J gene: TRBJ2-3; clone size: few; CDR3 protein: CASSYGTTRTDTQYF
V gene: TRBV2; J gene: TRBJ2-5; clone size: NA; CDR3 protein: CASRRAGVETQYF
V gene: TRBV12-3/TRBV12-4; J gene: TRBJ2-5; clone size: few; CDR3 protein: CASSLNLAGLQETQYF
V gene: TRBV7-3; J gene: TRBJ2-1; clone size: NA; CDR3 protein: CASRYPGLARDEQFF
V gene: TRBV11-3; J gene: TRBJ1-4; clone size: few; CDR3 protein: CASSQGLTNEKLFF
V gene: TRBV20-1; J gene: TRBJ2-1; clone size: NA; CDR3 protein: CSADVMGGLGVAAYNEQFF
V gene: TRBV5-8; J gene: TRBJ1-5; clone size: NA; CDR3 protein: CASSVTANNQPQHF
V gene: TRBV20-1; J gene: TRBJ1-1; clone size: NA; CDR3 protein: CSANKPGTLGAFF
V gene: TRBV19; J gene: TRBJ1-1; clone size: once; CDR3 protein: CASRIGSGTGGTEAFF
V gene: TRBV3-1; J gene: TRBJ2-1; clone size: NA; CDR3 protein: CASSPFSENEQFF